This record looks at one T cell receptor (beta chain) sequence and its context. Its antigen remains unidentified. The ends were cut back, 2 bases at V and 4 bases at J, with 11 bases in the middle. Germline V CDR1 and CDR2: KGHSH, LQKENI. The CDR3 totals 14 residues. This table comes from immunoSEQ multiplex PCR, and its TCRdb copy is limited to in-frame clones, with some not included. The sample has under 15,000 clones; 74% are singletons. Allogeneic regulatory or mature dendritic cells were co-cultured for more than 4 days with CFSE-labeled sorted T cells at 1:10. These data come from a study of regulatory dendritic cells for organ transplantation.

This sequence joins TRBV18 and TRBJ1-2, with D uncertain. Sequencing input: naive CD4+ T cells from blood cultured with regulatory dendritic cells. Subset: CD45RA+ naive T cells. This TCR was recovered from a human donor in good health. This CDR3 reads CASSPGQPGYGYTF. For the CDR3, the DNA is TGTGCCAGCTCACCAGGGCAGCCCGGCTATGGCTACACCTTC.